These 18 T cell receptor beta chains came from one sample sequenced in a study of shared clonotypes between healthy human individuals. Assay: immunoSEQ multiplex PCR; the TCRdb copy retains only in-frame clones and omits some. The data hold about 110,000 clones, with under 70% observed a single time. Material: memory CD8+ T cells sorted from blood. Described subset: CD45RO+ cells pooled with CCR7-negative TemRA cells. The receptors derive from a woman younger than 45 in good health.

This clone was picked up many times. The J gene is TRBJ2-3, the V gene TRBV15, with D perhaps TRBD1 or TRBD2 (5 bases each). The length of the CDR3 is 15 residues. Germline CDR1 reads LNHNV; CDR2 reads YYDKDF (reference sequence). Trimming removed 5 bases at V and 4 bases at J, with 16 bases between. The CDR3 loop reads CATSGRRGEPDTQYF. CDR3 coding DNA: TGTGCCACCAGCGGTCGAAGGGGAGAGCCAGATACGCAGTATTTT.

The rearrangement uses TRBV15 and TRBJ2-2; 7 nucleotides align to TRBD1. Germline CDR1 reads LNHNV; CDR2 reads YYDKDF (reference sequence). The CDR3 has 19 amino acids. V lost 0 bases to trimming and J lost 4 bases; unmatched junction nucleotides: 14. The DNA for the CDR3 is TGTGCCACCAGCAGAGAGCCCCTTGACAGGGTTCGGGCCACCGGGGAGCTGTTTTTT. It specifies CATSREPLDRVRATGELFF. The entire variable domain, with the rest obtained from reference TRBV15 and TRBJ2-2, is as follows: DAMVIQNPRYQVTQFGKPVTLSCSQTLNHNVMYWYQQKSSQAPKLLFHYYDKDFNNEADTPDNFQSRRPNTSFCFLDIRSPGLGDTAMYLCATSREPLDRVRATGELFFGEGSRLTVL.

The genes are TRBV5-1 and TRBJ2-7; D might be TRBD2 (6 bases). From germline, CDR1 is SGHRS and CDR2 YFSETQ. The CDR3 length is 13 residues. Trimming took 0 bases from V and 5 from J, leaving 9 bases between them. This chain's CDR3 is CASSLVLAHEQYF. As DNA, the CDR3 is TGCGCCAGCAGCTTGGTACTAGCCCACGAGCAGTACTTC.

This clone came up many times. This chain connects TRBV28 to TRBJ1-2; the D is unclear. The CDR3 runs 13 residues. Germline CDR1 and CDR2: MDHEN and SYDVKM. V was trimmed by 5 bases and J by 6 bases, leaving 13 bases between them. The CDR3 nucleotides are TGTGCCAGCAGTGGAAACAAGGGTCATGGCTACACCTTC. It codes for CASSGNKGHGYTF.

The CDR3: CSVVDTIGEKLFF. CDR3 nucleotide sequence: TGCAGCGTTGTGGACACCATAGGGGAAAAACTGTTTTTT. This chain joins TRBV29-1 and TRBJ1-4; the D gene is possibly TRBD1 (5 bases). Germline V gives CDR1 SQVTM, CDR2 ANQGSEA. The CDR3 covers 13 residues. V lost 4 bases to trimming and J lost 8 bases, with 14 bases between them.

Only a few counts were recorded for this clone. The chain joins TRBV13 to TRBJ2-3; the match to TRBD2 covers 9 bases. V shed 0 bases, J shed 5 bases, and the junction held 3 bases outside the gene matches. This CDR3 region has 15 residues. Germline V CDR1 and CDR2: PRHDT, FYEKMQ (reference sequence). The CDR3 bases are TGTGCCAGCAGCTTAGGGGTTAGCGGGAGAGATACGCAGTATTTT. Translating gives CASSLGVSGRDTQYF.

The J gene is TRBJ2-7, the V gene TRBV11-1, with D perhaps assigned TRBD1 or TRBD2 (5 bases each). V lost 6 bases and J 5 bases, leaving 23 bases between the germline ends. There are 16 residues in the CDR3. CDR1 and CDR2 from the germline V gene are SGHAT and FQDESV (reference sequence). CDR3 residues: CASRGHGGGWGDEQYF. DNA for the CDR3: TGTGCCAGCAGAGGACACGGTGGTGGTTGGGGAGACGAGCAGTACTTC.

This CDR3 is CASSFRPNTEAFF. For the CDR3, the DNA is TGTGCCAGCAGTTTTAGACCGAACACTGAAGCTTTCTTT. The chain has TRBV27 and TRBJ1-1; D gene uncertain. The CDR3 consists of 13 residues. Germline V lookup: CDR1 MNHEY, CDR2 SMNVEV (reference sequence). V was shortened by 3 bases and J by 1 base, with 6 bases between the two germline ends.

In its sample, this clone was seen many times. The V and J genes are TRBV27 and TRBJ2-3; perhaps D is TRBD1 or TRBD2 (5 bases each). The CDR3 is made up of 14 amino acids. CDR1 and CDR2 from the germline V gene are MNHEY and SMNVEV (reference sequence). V was shortened by 4 bases and J by 1 base, with 9 bases between the two germline ends. In DNA form, the CDR3 reads TGTGCCAGCAGTTCTGGGGGAGGCACAGATACGCAGTATTTT. Amino acid sequence: CASSSGGGTDTQYF.

The chain carries TRBV25-1 and TRBJ2-3; tentative D call: TRBD2 (5 bases). V was clipped by 4 bases and J by 5 bases, with 13 bases between them. This CDR3 contains 14 residues. Germline CDR1 MGHDK, CDR2 SYGVNS. CDR3 DNA: TGTGCCAGCAGTGCACGGGGTCGGGGAGATACGCAGTATTTT. It codes for CASSARGRGDTQYF.

The chain carries TRBV19 and TRBJ1-2; 7 positions agree with TRBD1. Germline CDR1 is LNHDA and CDR2 is SQIVND (reference sequence). The CDR3 has 11 amino acids. V shed 10 bases, J shed 4 bases, and the junction held 3 bases outside the gene matches. The CDR3 loop is CATGQSYGYTF. As DNA, the CDR3 is TGTGCCACGGGACAGAGCTATGGCTACACCTTC. The complete variable domain, with remaining parts taken from reference TRBV19 and TRBJ1-2, reads DGGITQSPKYLFRKEGQNVTLSCEQNLNHDAMYWYRQDPGQGLRLIYYSQIVNDFQKGDIAEGYSVSREKKESFPLTVTSAQKNPTAFYLCATGQSYGYTFGSGTRLTVV.

The genes are TRBV28 and TRBJ1-1; 7 nucleotides align to TRBD1. Per germline, CDR1 MDHEN and CDR2 SYDVKM. With V trimmed by 4 bases and J by 1 base, 15 bases remained unmatched. The CDR3 contains 18 residues. The CDR3 DNA follows: TGTGCCAGCAGTTCCCTCGACAGGGCCCGGGGGCCGAACACTGAAGCTTTCTTT. It is translated as CASSSLDRARGPNTEAFF.

V gene TRBV9 combines with J gene TRBJ2-7, with TRBD2 identical over 10 bases. V shed 0 bases and J 3 bases; nucleotides not matched to a gene: 12. CDR3 length: 18 amino acids. Per germline, CDR1 SGDLS and CDR2 YYNGEE. The DNA of the CDR3 is TGTGCCAGCAGCGTAGGATGTGCTAGCGGGAGAGGTGACTACGAGCAGTACTTC. It codes for CASSVGCASGRGDYEQYF.

The chain combines TRBV19 with TRBJ2-1, with 10 bases matching TRBD2. J was trimmed by 3 bases and V by 3 bases; bases with no gene match: 11. This CDR3 has 18 amino acids. The germline CDR1 and CDR2 sequences are LNHDA and SQIVND (reference sequence). The CDR3 bases are TGTGCCAGTAGTATTTTTATAGGACTAGCGGAGAACTACAATGAGCAGTTCTTC. Translation: CASSIFIGLAENYNEQFF.

V and J are TRBV4-2 and TRBJ2-1; possibly TRBD1 for D (6 bases). The V and J ends lost 4 bases and 10 bases respectively, with 14 bases between them. The germline V gene has CDR1 LGHNA and CDR2 YNFKEQ. The CDR3 has 13 amino acids. This chain's CDR3 is CASSPGVSTEQFF. The CDR3 bases are TGTGCCAGCAGCCCAGGGGTTTCTACGGAGCAGTTCTTC.

There are many counts of this clone. The chain carries TRBV25-1 and TRBJ2-1, with 8 positions matching TRBD1. CDR1 is MGHDK, CDR2 SYGVNS, per germline. After removal of 2 bases from V and 6 bases from J, the junction contained 12 bases not matched to a gene. The CDR3 sequence is 17 residues long. CDR3 sequence: CASSEEAGGDGGNEQFF. The CDR3 nucleotides are TGTGCCAGCAGTGAAGAAGCAGGGGGCGATGGTGGCAATGAGCAGTTCTTC.

This chain uses TRBV6-4 with TRBJ2-1, with 11 bases identical to TRBD2. CDR3 size: 14 residues. In germline, CDR1 is MRHNA, CDR2 SNTAGT. The ends lost 3 bases at V and 9 bases at J; junction bases unmatched: 4. The CDR3 coding sequence is TGTGCCAGCAGTGAACTAGCGGGAGCTCTTGAGCAGTTCTTC. Its protein product is CASSELAGALEQFF.

This clone appeared many times. The chain uses TRBV28 and TRBJ1-1; TRBD1 agrees at 8 bases. Per germline, CDR1 MDHEN and CDR2 SYDVKM. CDR3 size: 18 residues. V trimming: 2 bases; J trimming: 1 base; junction bases outside the gene matches: 12. Here the CDR3 reads CASSLGTLRGQPNTEAFF. In DNA form, the CDR3 reads TGTGCCAGCAGTTTAGGGACACTCAGGGGGCAGCCGAACACTGAAGCTTTCTTT. The full variable domain, with the rest looked up from reference TRBV28 and TRBJ1-1, is DVKVTQSSRYLVKRTGEKVFLECVQDMDHENMFWYRQDPGLGLRLIYFSYDVKMKEKGDIPEGYSVSREKKERFSLILESASTNQTSMYLCASSLGTLRGQPNTEAFFGQGTRLTVV.